These 28 T cell receptor beta chains came from one sample sequenced in a study of T cell responses to AZD1222 COVID-19 vaccine. Sequenced by immunoSEQ multiplex PCR; TCRdb stores in-frame clones only, minus some. The profile covers around 150,000 clones, with 94% appearing a single time and 0.64% taken by the ten largest. The input for sequencing was peripheral blood, taken on day 0 of AZD1222 vaccination. These receptors all come from an adult in good health.

The chain combines TRBV7-9 with TRBJ1-1; D not certain. The CDR3 contains 11 residues. V lost 3 bases and J 8 bases, leaving 7 bases between the germline ends. CDR1 is SEHNR and CDR2 is FQNEAQ in the germline V gene (reference sequence). Here the CDR3 DNA reads TGTGCCAGCAGCTTCGCAATCGAAGCTTTCTTT. This codes for CASSFAIEAFF.

This chain links TRBV19 with TRBJ1-1; D remains ambiguous. V lost 9 bases and J lost 1, with 12 bases in between. Germline-derived CDR1 and CDR2 are LNHDA and SQIVND (reference sequence). The CDR3 is made up of 13 amino acids. The CDR3 protein is CASRLGGNTEAFF. The CDR3 nucleotides read TGTGCCAGCCGGTTGGGAGGGAACACTGAAGCTTTCTTT.

The CDR3 sequence: CSVEGNNEQFF. The DNA for the CDR3 is TGCAGCGTTGAAGGAAACAATGAGCAGTTCTTC. The V gene is TRBV29-1, the J gene TRBJ2-1; D not resolved. Per germline, CDR1 SQVTM and CDR2 ANQGSEA. Trimming took 1 base from V and 5 from J, leaving 3 bases between them. The CDR3 is made up of 11 amino acids.

The V and J genes are TRBV5-1 and TRBJ2-1; possible D gene TRBD2, 5 bases. The CDR3 loop spans 15 amino acids. Germline V gene lookup returns CDR1 SGHRS and CDR2 YFSETQ. V gave up 0 bases and J gave up 8 bases, with 15 bases separating them. In DNA, the CDR3 is TGCGCCAGCAGCTTGGAGCTAGCTCAGTTCCATGAGCAGTTCTTC. Translating it yields CASSLELAQFHEQFF.

The rearrangement joins TRBV28 to TRBJ2-1; a possible D gene is TRBD1 (5 bases). Germline V gives CDR1 MDHEN, CDR2 SYDVKM. The CDR3 is 15 amino acids. V was cut by 1 base and J by 10 bases, with 17 bases left in between. As DNA, the CDR3 is TGTGCCAGCAGTTTATTTTCAGGGCTCGGGCGGGAGCAGTTCTTC. It encodes CASSLFSGLGREQFF.

The chain links TRBV7-6 to TRBJ1-1, with TRBD1 matching over 7 bases. In germline, CDR1 is SGHVS, CDR2 FNYEAQ. Germline trimming cut 7 bases from V and 1 base from J; bases unmatched to any gene: 9. The CDR3 contains 15 residues. The CDR3 DNA reads as TGTGCCAGCACCCGAGCCGGGACAGCGAACACTGAAGCTTTCTTT. Translating it yields CASTRAGTANTEAFF.

A single count supports this clone. The J gene is TRBJ2-7, the V gene TRBV12-3 or TRBV12-4, with D perhaps given as TRBD1 or TRBD2 (5 bases each). V lost 8 bases to trimming and J lost 5 bases, with 16 bases between them. The CDR3 covers 13 residues. CDR3 region: CASQTGAANEQYF. Here the CDR3 DNA reads TGTGCCAGCCAGACCGGGGCGGCGAACGAGCAGTACTTC.

The chain carries TRBV7-9 and TRBJ2-7, with 7 bases aligning to TRBD1. Germline CDR1 and CDR2: SEHNR and FQNEAQ (reference sequence). The CDR3 sequence is 12 residues long. The J segment lost 4 bases and the V segment lost 4 bases, leaving 1 base of the junction unmatched. For the CDR3, the DNA is TGTGCCAGCAGCTCGGACAGGTACGAGCAGTACTTC. Its protein product is CASSSDRYEQYF.

V is TRBV28 and J is TRBJ2-2; D not certain. The CDR3 is 12 amino acids. Trimming removed 2 bases from V and 14 bases from J, with 12 bases in between. Germline assignment: CDR1 MDHEN and CDR2 SYDVKM. Here the CDR3 reads CASSLNAVGLFF. The CDR3 nucleotides are TGTGCCAGCAGTTTAAACGCGGTGGGTCTGTTTTTT.

The chain joins TRBV5-1 to TRBJ2-1; a possible D gene is TRBD2 (6 bases). The CDR3 runs 13 residues. Germline CDR1 reads SGHRS; CDR2 reads YFSETQ. The V and J ends lost 4 bases and 5 bases respectively, with 10 bases between them. The CDR3 sequence: CASSLGTHNEQFF. The CDR3 DNA reads TGCGCCAGCAGCCTCGGGACTCACAATGAGCAGTTCTTC.

This rearrangement joins TRBV7-7 to TRBJ2-5; a possible D gene is TRBD2 (6 bases). The CDR3 length is 15 residues. CDR1 is SSHAT, CDR2 FNYEAQ, per germline (reference sequence). Trimming cost V 1 base and J 5 bases, with 14 bases left between them. The CDR3 sequence is CASSLVDSRGETQYF. CDR3 in DNA: TGTGCCAGCAGCTTAGTGGATTCCCGGGGGGAGACCCAGTACTTC.

This clone was observed a few times. The rearrangement uses TRBV27 and TRBJ1-5; D unresolved. The CDR3 length is 15 residues. V was clipped by 4 bases and J by 2 bases, with 12 bases between them. Germline V gene data show CDR1 as MNHEY and CDR2 as SMNVEV (reference sequence). CDR3: CASSSARGGNQPQHF. CDR3 nucleotides: TGTGCCAGCAGTTCGGCACGGGGAGGCAATCAGCCCCAGCATTTT.

V gene TRBV28 combines with J gene TRBJ1-2; D is perhaps TRBD1 (5 bases). The CDR3 loop spans 14 amino acids. Trimming shortened V by 2 bases and J by 4 bases, and 11 bases separated the two germline ends. The germline V gene encodes CDR1 MDHEN and CDR2 SYDVKM. CDR3 nucleotides: TGTGCCAGCAGTTTACTCAGGGTAGGCTATGGCTACACCTTC. Its protein product is CASSLLRVGYGYTF.

The chain uses TRBV4-1 and TRBJ2-5; 7 bases are shared with TRBD2. The germline V gene has CDR1 MGHRA and CDR2 YSYEKL. The V segment lost 0 bases and the J segment 7 bases; nucleotides outside the gene matches: 2. There are 13 residues in the CDR3. CDR3 nucleotides: TGCGCCAGCAGCCAAGACTGGGAGGGGACCCAGTACTTC. Translation: CASSQDWEGTQYF.

The J gene is TRBJ1-1, the V gene TRBV29-1; no clear D. The CDR3 is made up of 13 amino acids. Germline V lookup: CDR1 SQVTM, CDR2 ANQGSEA. V was clipped by 4 bases and J by 4 bases, with 13 bases between them. For the CDR3, the DNA is TGCAGCGTTGCAGCGGATCCGGGCACTGAAGCTTTCTTT. Translation gives CSVAADPGTEAFF.

This chain joins TRBV2 and TRBJ2-7; 7 positions match TRBD2. Germline CDR1 reads SNHLY; CDR2 reads FYNNEI. The CDR3 is 14 residues long. Germline trimming cut 6 bases from V and 0 bases from J; bases unmatched to any gene: 5. CDR3 amino acids: CASRRAGSSYEQYF. The CDR3, as DNA: TGTGCCAGCAGAAGAGCGGGATCCTCCTACGAGCAGTACTTC.

The V gene is TRBV5-3, the J gene TRBJ2-3; 9 bases are a match to TRBD1. TRBV5-3 is given ORF status, its function remaining uncertain. The CDR3 is 14 amino acids. V gave up 5 bases and J gave up 6 bases; unmatched junction bases: 7. CDR3 sequence (DNA): TGTGCCAGAAGACAGGGGGCGGGAGAGGATACGCAGTATTTT. Translation: CARRQGAGEDTQYF.

This clone was seen just once. V usage is TRBV6-5 and J usage is TRBJ2-7; 9 bases match TRBD1. Germline CDR1 reads MNHEY; CDR2 reads SVGAGI. Unmatched junction bases numbered 9, after V lost 7 bases and J lost 5 bases. The CDR3 runs to 14 residues. As DNA, the CDR3 is TGTGCCAGCAAAAGGGACAGGGCGAGAAACGAGCAGTACTTC. It is translated as CASKRDRARNEQYF.

This chain joins TRBV6-5 and TRBJ1-2; the D gene is possibly TRBD1 (5 bases). Per the germline V gene, CDR1 is MNHEY and CDR2 is SVGAGI. This CDR3 region has 14 residues. The V gene lost 6 bases and the J gene lost 8 bases, with 19 bases spanning the gap. CDR3 in DNA: TGTGCCAGCAGCAACTCGGGGGATATAGGGGGCTACACCTTC. Translating gives CASSNSGDIGGYTF.

The V call is TRBV5-1, the J call TRBJ2-4, with no clear D. This CDR3 spans 14 amino acids. Germline CDR1 is SGHRS and CDR2 is YFSETQ. Trimming pared 4 bases from V and 12 bases from J, leaving 20 bases between. As DNA, the CDR3 is TGCGCCAGCAGCCCTTCGGGTGGTATAAGGGATCAGTACTTC. This gives the protein CASSPSGGIRDQYF.

V usage is TRBV20-1 and J usage is TRBJ1-2; 7 bases agree with TRBD1. Germline V gene sequence: CDR1 DFQATT, CDR2 SNEGSKA (reference sequence). V shed 5 bases, J shed 7 bases, and the junction held 4 bases outside the gene matches. The CDR3 is 11 amino acids. The CDR3 loop is CSAGNRGGYTF. CDR3 sequence (DNA): TGCAGTGCTGGGAACAGGGGTGGCTACACCTTC.

The rearrangement links TRBV27 to TRBJ2-7; TRBD1 matches 7 bases. V dropped 3 bases and J dropped 1; count of bases not matched to a gene: 3. The germline V gene has CDR1 MNHEY and CDR2 SMNVEV (reference sequence). CDR3 length: 14 amino acids. The CDR3 nucleotides read TGTGCCAGCAGTTTCGGGACAGAATCCTACGAGCAGTACTTC. Translating gives CASSFGTESYEQYF.

The V gene is TRBV30, the J gene TRBJ2-5; weak D call: TRBD2 (5 bases). V gave up 2 bases and J gave up 1 base, with 11 bases separating them. The CDR3 sequence is 14 residues long. Germline lookup yields CDR1 GTSNPN and CDR2 SVGIG (reference sequence). CDR3 sequence: CAWSFAGTQETQYF. The CDR3 DNA follows: TGTGCCTGGAGTTTCGCGGGCACCCAAGAGACCCAGTACTTC. The complete variable domain, with remaining parts taken from reference TRBV30 and TRBJ2-5, reads SQTIHQWPATLVQPVGSPLSLECTVEGTSNPNLYWYRQAAGRGLQLLFYSVGIGQISSEVPQNLSASRPQDRQFILSSKKLLLSDSGFYLCAWSFAGTQETQYFGPGTRLLVL.

Written as DNA, the CDR3 is TGCGCCAGCAGCTTGTCGGGCAGATCTGGCTACACCTTC. Translating gives CASSLSGRSGYTF. The chain has TRBV5-1 and TRBJ1-2; D gene uncertain. From germline, CDR1 is SGHRS and CDR2 YFSETQ. The length of the CDR3 is 13 residues. The V end was cut by 1 base, the J end by 7 bases, with 11 bases between.

The chain joins TRBV6-2 or TRBV6-3 to TRBJ1-1, with D perhaps matching TRBD1 (6 bases). The CDR3 is made up of 14 amino acids. V dropped 0 bases and J dropped 5 bases, with 10 bases sitting between them. Per germline, CDR1 MNHEY and CDR2 SVGEGT. The CDR3: CASSYSGGWTEAFF. DNA of the CDR3: TGTGCCAGCAGTTACTCGGGGGGCTGGACTGAAGCTTTCTTT.

This sequence joins TRBV9 and TRBJ1-2, with TRBD1 as a possible D gene (5 bases). Trimming stripped 4 bases from V and 4 bases from J, with 14 bases between. CDR1 and CDR2 (germline): SGDLS, YYNGEE. CDR3 size: 14 residues. CDR3: CASSTAGSAYGYTF. The CDR3 DNA reads as TGTGCCAGCAGCACTGCAGGGTCCGCCTATGGCTACACCTTC.

This chain joins TRBV18 and TRBJ1-1; no firm D call. Deletions cut 3 bases from V and 1 base from J, with 6 bases between. The V gene's germline CDR1 is KGHSH and CDR2 LQKENI. CDR3 size: 13 residues. This chain's CDR3 is CASSPYRNTEAFF. CDR3 DNA sequence: TGTGCCAGCTCACCGTACAGGAACACTGAAGCTTTCTTT.

This clone appeared a single time. This chain links TRBV9 with TRBJ1-6, with 8 bases fitting TRBD1. Per germline, CDR1 SGDLS and CDR2 YYNGEE. The CDR3 is made up of 16 amino acids. The V gene end was trimmed by 3 bases and the J gene end by 6 bases; junction bases not matched to a gene: 8. The chain's CDR3 is CASSAGDRFFNSPLHF. CDR3 sequence (DNA): TGTGCCAGCAGCGCTGGGGACAGGTTTTTTAATTCACCCCTCCACTTT. Supplemented by reference TRBV9 and TRBJ1-6, the full variable domain reads DSGVTQTPKHLITATGQRVTLRCSPRSGDLSVYWYQQSLDQGLQFLIQYYNGEERAKGNILERFSAQQFPDLHSELNLSSLELGDSALYFCASSAGDRFFNSPLHFGNGTRLTVT.